Listed below are T cell receptor beta chains from one sample, sequenced in a study of blood T cell repertoires in COVID-19. Only in-frame clones appear in the TCRdb table, and some are missing; sequencing was by immunoSEQ multiplex PCR. Of 350,000 to 450,000 clones in the sample, 75% to 90% were seen once. Sequenced sample: peripheral blood. Receptors originate from a woman in her fifties or sixties with COVID-19, enrolled during active disease. CDR3s include the opening cysteine and the closing phenylalanine or tryptophan. A D gene is named only where the DNA matches it firmly. Size values are once, few and many counts, or a class for expanded clones, and some rows have none.

>-|TRBV11-2|few|TRBJ1-1
CASSLQGLGATEAFF
TGTGCCAGCAGCTTACAGGGTTTGGGTGCCACTGAAGCTTTCTTT
>-|TRBV27|-|TRBJ1-1
CASKIGGIGTEAFF
TGTGCCAGCAAAATAGGGGGTATTGGAACTGAAGCTTTCTTT
>TRBD2|TRBV7-2|-|TRBJ2-1
CASSAVGLAGNNEQFF
TGTGCCAGCAGCGCCGTTGGGCTAGCGGGGAACAATGAGCAGTTCTTC
>TRBD1|TRBV18|-|TRBJ1-5
CASSSDRVSQPQHF
TGTGCCAGCTCATCCGACAGGGTCTCCCAGCCCCAGCATTTT
>TRBD1|TRBV5-1|-|TRBJ2-1
CASSLESGTEYEQFF
TGCGCCAGCAGCTTGGAATCAGGGACAGAATATGAGCAGTTCTTC
>TRBD2|TRBV7-6|-|TRBJ2-1
CASSLSGGITSSSYNEQFF
TGTGCCAGCAGCTTAAGCGGGGGGATCACCTCAAGCTCCTACAATGAGCAGTTCTTC
>TRBD2|TRBV18|-|TRBJ2-7
CASSPGLNEQYF
TGTGCCAGCTCACCGGGACTAAACGAGCAGTACTTC
>-|TRBV2|-|TRBJ1-2
CASSEFDSLYGYTF
TGTGCCAGCAGTGAATTTGACAGCCTCTATGGCTACACCTTC
>TRBD2|TRBV10-2|once|TRBJ2-2
CASRPGGLYGELFF
TGCGCCAGCAGGCCGGGGGGGCTGTATGGGGAGCTGTTTTTT
>-|TRBV29-1|-|TRBJ1-1
CSAHRVSDTEAFF
TGCAGCGCGCACAGGGTATCGGACACTGAAGCTTTCTTT
>TRBD2|TRBV9|-|TRBJ2-3
CASSAHRPSGAGNTQYF
TGTGCCAGCAGCGCTCATCGTCCGAGCGGGGCCGGGAATACGCAGTATTTT
>TRBD1|TRBV7-6|-|TRBJ1-1
CASSSSGTAYTEAFF
TGTGCCAGCAGCTCCTCCGGGACAGCTTACACTGAAGCTTTCTTT
>-|TRBV4-2|once|TRBJ2-1
CASSQDRVRFSYNEQFF
TGTGCCAGCAGCCAAGACAGGGTCCGTTTCTCCTACAATGAGCAGTTCTTC
>TRBD1|TRBV10-3|-|TRBJ1-1
CAITPTGVADTEAFF
TGTGCCATCACCCCGACAGGGGTGGCGGACACTGAAGCTTTCTTT
>TRBD1|TRBV6-1|-|TRBJ1-3
CASSDGTGGAGNTIYF
TGTGCCAGCAGTGACGGGACAGGGGGCGCCGGGAACACCATATATTTT
>-|TRBV7-2|-|TRBJ2-3
CASRQGLLTDTQYF
TGTGCCAGCCGGCAGGGGCTCCTCACAGATACGCAGTATTTT
>-|TRBV6-5|-|TRBJ1-2
CASSYGQQYYGYTF
TGTGCCAGCAGTTACGGACAGCAGTACTATGGCTACACCTTC
>-|TRBV6-1|-|TRBJ1-4
CASSEAYQGLFF
TGTGCCAGCAGTGAAGCGTACCAGGGACTGTTTTTT
>-|TRBV13|-|TRBJ1-5
CASSRGDQPQHF
TGTGCCAGCAGCCGCGGAGACCAGCCCCAGCATTTT
>-|TRBV9|-|TRBJ2-7
CASSLSTDPYEQYF
TGTGCCAGCAGCTTATCGACAGATCCCTACGAGCAGTACTTC
>-|TRBV7-7|-|TRBJ2-3
CASSLTNGATDTQYF
TGTGCCAGCAGCTTAACCAATGGGGCCACAGATACGCAGTATTTT
>TRBD1|TRBV2|-|TRBJ1-5
CASSDSDRRGPQHF
TGTGCCAGCAGTGACTCGGACAGGAGAGGGCCCCAGCATTTT
>TRBD1|TRBV7-3|-|TRBJ2-7
CASSLTGGASYEQYF
TGTGCCAGCAGCCTTACAGGGGGCGCTTCCTACGAGCAGTACTTC
>TRBD1|TRBV6-1|-|TRBJ1-2
CASSEDRDHGYTF
TGTGCCAGCAGTGAGGACAGGGACCATGGCTACACCTTC